The present T cell receptor beta chain was sequenced within a study of OX40 agonist ivuxolimab in advanced cancers. Turning to the study itself: Patients undergoing dose escalation presented with hepatocellular carcinoma, melanoma, renal cell or head and neck cancer. Antecedent anti-PD-1, anti-PD-L1 or anti-CTLA-4 therapy was permissible, with about 40% having received some.

Profiling relied on immunoSEQ multiplex PCR, and the TCRdb table lists in-frame clones only, not all of them. The sample gives 55,000 to 80,000 clones, around 86% of which show up once; around 2.1% is in the top ten. Findings and caveats of the study: Among the lowest peripheral clonal expansion occurred in 0.1-3.0 mg/kg partial responders. The investigators did not determine what antigen specificity the expanded peripheral T cells had.

About this clone itself: The antigen remains unidentified.

V was cut by 5 bases and J by 5 bases, with 9 bases left in between. CDR1 and CDR2 from the germline V gene are SGHVS and FNYEAQ. CDR3 size: 12 residues. The starting material was CD4+ or CD8+ T cells sorted from blood, obtained in a trial of the OX40 agonist ivuxolimab. The receptor was derived from an adult with an advanced solid tumor such as melanoma, head and neck, liver or kidney cancer. This sequence joins TRBV7-6 and TRBJ2-5, with D possibly TRBD2 on 6 matching bases. CDR3 in DNA: TGTGCCAGCAGCCGCGCGGGGGAGACCCAGTACTTC. Protein product: CASSRAGETQYF. The full variable domain, in which reference TRBV7-6 and TRBJ2-5 provide the parts outside the CDR3, is GAGVSQSPRYKVTKRGQDVALRCDPISGHVSLYWYRQALGQGPEFLTYFNYEAQQDKSGLPNDRFSAERPEGSISTLTIQRTEQRDSAMYRCASSRAGETQYFGPGTRLLVL.